Below are 17 T cell receptor beta chains sequenced from a single sample in a study of cytomegalovirus exposure and HLA in healthy donors. With 60 Vbeta and 13 Jbeta primers, the PCR was carried out. TCRdb's table, derived via immunoSEQ multiplex PCR, lists solely in-frame clones and lacks some. Found here are roughly 150,000 clones, 82% of them singletons; the top ten hold around 6.6%. Sequencing used PBMCs. Receptors were obtained from a woman aged 45-65 years in good health and CMV-seropositive.

V usage is TRBV2 and J usage is TRBJ2-7; TRBD2 aligns across 7 bases. J gave up 5 bases and V 5 bases, and 9 bases lay outside the gene matches. The germline gives CDR1 SNHLY, CDR2 FYNNEI. The CDR3 has 14 amino acids. CDR3 protein: CASSLGRQDHEQYF. The CDR3 DNA sequence: TGTGCCAGCAGTCTCGGGAGGCAGGATCACGAGCAGTACTTC. The full variable domain, its missing parts supplied by reference TRBV2 and TRBJ2-7, is EPEVTQTPSHQVTQMGQEVILRCVPISNHLYFYWYRQILGQKVEFLVSFYNNEISEKSEIFDDQFSVERPDGSNFTLKIRSTKLEDSAMYFCASSLGRQDHEQYFGPGTRLTVT.

The CDR3 nucleotides are TGCGCCAGCAGCCTTAGCGGGGCCGGGGGAGATACGCAGTATTTT. It specifies CASSLSGAGGDTQYF. This rearrangement joins TRBV5-1 to TRBJ2-3; 8 bases align to TRBD2. The CDR3 covers 15 residues. V lost 4 bases, J lost 5 bases, and 9 bases stayed unmatched. CDR1 and CDR2 (germline): SGHRS, YFSETQ.

The chain joins TRBV12-5 to TRBJ2-1; the match to TRBD1 covers 10 bases. J lost 6 bases, V lost 1 base, and 3 bases had no gene match. The CDR3 runs to 15 residues. CDR1 LGHNT and CDR2 FRNRAP come from the germline V gene. CDR3 coding DNA: TGTGCTAGTGGTTTGGGACAGGGGGCACTCAATGAGCAGTTCTTC. Protein sequence: CASGLGQGALNEQFF.

This clone appeared once. V usage is TRBV29-1 and J usage is TRBJ1-1; D is uncertain. Trimming stripped 2 bases from V and 6 bases from J, with 10 bases between. The germline V gene has CDR1 SQVTM and CDR2 ANQGSEA. This CDR3 spans 12 amino acids. The CDR3 protein is CSVETLGPEAFF. CDR3 in DNA: TGCAGCGTTGAAACCCTTGGGCCTGAAGCTTTCTTT.

The chain links TRBV15 to TRBJ2-7; TRBD1 matches at 7 bases. CDR3 length: 15 residues. Germline V lookup: CDR1 LNHNV, CDR2 YYDKDF (reference sequence). J gave up 2 bases and V 0 bases, and 4 bases lay outside the gene matches. The CDR3 reads CATSREGTEAYEQYF. In nucleotides, the CDR3 is TGTGCCACCAGCAGAGAGGGGACAGAAGCCTACGAGCAGTACTTC. The full variable domain, in which reference TRBV15 and TRBJ2-7 provide the parts outside the CDR3, is DAMVIQNPRYQVTQFGKPVTLSCSQTLNHNVMYWYQQKSSQAPKLLFHYYDKDFNNEADTPDNFQSRRPNTSFCFLDIRSPGLGDTAMYLCATSREGTEAYEQYFGPGTRLTVT.

This CDR3 reads CSVGGPDRGTGELFF. DNA for the CDR3: TGCAGCGTCGGCGGCCCCGACAGGGGTACCGGGGAGCTGTTTTTT. V and J are TRBV29-1 and TRBJ2-2; TRBD1 aligns across 8 bases. The trim removed 6 bases at V and 5 bases at J, leaving 11 bases unmatched. The V gene's germline CDR1 is SQVTM and CDR2 ANQGSEA. This CDR3 has 15 residues.

The genes are TRBV2 and TRBJ2-1; D not certain. Germline CDR1 is SNHLY and CDR2 is FYNNEI. The CDR3 length is 14 residues. Trimming shortened V by 4 bases and J by 0 bases, and 7 bases separated the two germline ends. CDR3 DNA: TGTGCCAGCAGTGGAGTGAGCTCCTACAATGAGCAGTTCTTC. As protein: CASSGVSSYNEQFF.

This chain links TRBV2 with TRBJ1-5, with D tentatively TRBD1 (6 bases). Germline V gene sequence: CDR1 SNHLY, CDR2 FYNNEI. The CDR3 is 12 amino acids. V was shortened by 6 bases and J by 6 bases, with 9 bases between the two germline ends. CDR3 region: CASSSDSQPQHF. The CDR3 DNA reads TGTGCCAGCAGCTCGGACAGTCAGCCCCAGCATTTT. Full variable domain (remainder filled in from reference TRBV2 and TRBJ1-5): EPEVTQTPSHQVTQMGQEVILRCVPISNHLYFYWYRQILGQKVEFLVSFYNNEISEKSEIFDDQFSVERPDGSNFTLKIRSTKLEDSAMYFCASSSDSQPQHFGDGTRLSIL.

The chain links TRBV6-1 to TRBJ2-1, with 12 positions matching TRBD1. The CDR3 covers 15 residues. Germline V gene lookup returns CDR1 MNHNS and CDR2 SASEGT. V lost 10 bases, J lost 9 bases, and 13 bases stayed unmatched. The CDR3 spells CATNNPGQGAVEQFF. The CDR3, as DNA: TGTGCCACCAATAACCCGGGACAGGGGGCGGTTGAGCAGTTCTTC.

The chain recombines TRBV18 with TRBJ2-7, with D tentatively TRBD1 (6 bases). Germline V gene sequence: CDR1 KGHSH, CDR2 LQKENI. V was shortened by 0 bases and J by 2 bases, with 14 bases between the two germline ends. The CDR3 loop spans 16 amino acids. The CDR3 DNA follows: TGTGCCAGCTCACCACCGGGGGACACCGGGCCCTACGAGCAGTACTTC. Residues: CASSPPGDTGPYEQYF.

The chain carries TRBV6-6 and TRBJ2-1; possibly TRBD2 for D (5 bases). Trimming left V 2 bases short and J 3 bases short, with 11 bases between. Germline loops: CDR1 MNHNY, CDR2 SVGAGI (reference sequence). The CDR3 loop spans 15 amino acids. The DNA for the CDR3 is TGTGCCAGCAGTTACCTTCCTAGCCTCTACAATGAGCAGTTCTTC. It specifies CASSYLPSLYNEQFF.

The chain couples TRBV12-5 to TRBJ2-7; possible D gene TRBD1, 6 bases. Germline V lookup: CDR1 LGHNT, CDR2 FRNRAP. This CDR3 is 14 amino acids long. Trimming shortened V by 6 bases and J by 0 bases, and 12 bases separated the two germline ends. Written as DNA, the CDR3 is TGTGCTAGTGGCCTAGACAGGAGCTCCTACGAGCAGTACTTC. It is translated as CASGLDRSSYEQYF.

The DNA of the CDR3 is TGTGCCAGCAGCGCTCAGGGGGCGCGAGGATATGGCTACACCTTC. It translates to CASSAQGARGYGYTF. The genes are TRBV9 and TRBJ1-2, with TRBD1 matching over 8 bases. Germline values: CDR1 SGDLS, CDR2 YYNGEE. This CDR3 comprises 15 residues. V shed 3 bases and J 5 bases; nucleotides not matched to a gene: 9.

This clone came up a few times. This chain uses TRBV2 with TRBJ1-1; 9 bases are shared with TRBD1. Germline CDR1 reads SNHLY; CDR2 reads FYNNEI. Unmatched junction bases numbered 4, after V lost 8 bases and J lost 0 bases. The CDR3 is made up of 14 amino acids. The CDR3 is CASGTGSMNTEAFF. The CDR3 bases are TGTGCCAGCGGGACAGGGAGCATGAACACTGAAGCTTTCTTT.

The gene calls are TRBV6-1 and TRBJ2-1; D is possibly TRBD1 (5 bases). Trimming cost V 3 bases and J 8 bases, with 17 bases left between them. CDR1 is MNHNS and CDR2 is SASEGT in the germline V gene. The CDR3 has 15 residues. The CDR3, as DNA: TGTGCCAGCAGTGAGCTAGGGGTCAAAGGGGATGAGCAGTTCTTC. It yields the protein CASSELGVKGDEQFF.

The chain recombines TRBV7-9 with TRBJ1-4, with 9 bases lining up with TRBD1. This CDR3 comprises 15 residues. The J segment lost 8 bases and the V segment lost 1 base, leaving 5 bases of the junction unmatched. Per germline, CDR1 SEHNR and CDR2 FQNEAQ (reference sequence). CDR3 DNA sequence: TGTGCCAGCAGCTTAGGGGACAGGGAGGGGGAAAAACTGTTTTTT. It codes for CASSLGDREGEKLFF.

The V call is TRBV2, the J call TRBJ2-7; D perhaps matches TRBD1 (6 bases). The CDR3 has 15 residues. The V end lost 0 bases, the J end lost 0 bases, and 9 bases lay between the germline ends. Looked up from germline, CDR1 is SNHLY and CDR2 is FYNNEI. In DNA form, the CDR3 reads TGTGCCAGCAGTGAAGCGGGGGCCGGCTCCTACGAGCAGTACTTC. Amino acids: CASSEAGAGSYEQYF. The variable domain in full, with the rest retrieved from reference TRBV2 and TRBJ2-7, is EPEVTQTPSHQVTQMGQEVILRCVPISNHLYFYWYRQILGQKVEFLVSFYNNEISEKSEIFDDQFSVERPDGSNFTLKIRSTKLEDSAMYFCASSEAGAGSYEQYFGPGTRLTVT.